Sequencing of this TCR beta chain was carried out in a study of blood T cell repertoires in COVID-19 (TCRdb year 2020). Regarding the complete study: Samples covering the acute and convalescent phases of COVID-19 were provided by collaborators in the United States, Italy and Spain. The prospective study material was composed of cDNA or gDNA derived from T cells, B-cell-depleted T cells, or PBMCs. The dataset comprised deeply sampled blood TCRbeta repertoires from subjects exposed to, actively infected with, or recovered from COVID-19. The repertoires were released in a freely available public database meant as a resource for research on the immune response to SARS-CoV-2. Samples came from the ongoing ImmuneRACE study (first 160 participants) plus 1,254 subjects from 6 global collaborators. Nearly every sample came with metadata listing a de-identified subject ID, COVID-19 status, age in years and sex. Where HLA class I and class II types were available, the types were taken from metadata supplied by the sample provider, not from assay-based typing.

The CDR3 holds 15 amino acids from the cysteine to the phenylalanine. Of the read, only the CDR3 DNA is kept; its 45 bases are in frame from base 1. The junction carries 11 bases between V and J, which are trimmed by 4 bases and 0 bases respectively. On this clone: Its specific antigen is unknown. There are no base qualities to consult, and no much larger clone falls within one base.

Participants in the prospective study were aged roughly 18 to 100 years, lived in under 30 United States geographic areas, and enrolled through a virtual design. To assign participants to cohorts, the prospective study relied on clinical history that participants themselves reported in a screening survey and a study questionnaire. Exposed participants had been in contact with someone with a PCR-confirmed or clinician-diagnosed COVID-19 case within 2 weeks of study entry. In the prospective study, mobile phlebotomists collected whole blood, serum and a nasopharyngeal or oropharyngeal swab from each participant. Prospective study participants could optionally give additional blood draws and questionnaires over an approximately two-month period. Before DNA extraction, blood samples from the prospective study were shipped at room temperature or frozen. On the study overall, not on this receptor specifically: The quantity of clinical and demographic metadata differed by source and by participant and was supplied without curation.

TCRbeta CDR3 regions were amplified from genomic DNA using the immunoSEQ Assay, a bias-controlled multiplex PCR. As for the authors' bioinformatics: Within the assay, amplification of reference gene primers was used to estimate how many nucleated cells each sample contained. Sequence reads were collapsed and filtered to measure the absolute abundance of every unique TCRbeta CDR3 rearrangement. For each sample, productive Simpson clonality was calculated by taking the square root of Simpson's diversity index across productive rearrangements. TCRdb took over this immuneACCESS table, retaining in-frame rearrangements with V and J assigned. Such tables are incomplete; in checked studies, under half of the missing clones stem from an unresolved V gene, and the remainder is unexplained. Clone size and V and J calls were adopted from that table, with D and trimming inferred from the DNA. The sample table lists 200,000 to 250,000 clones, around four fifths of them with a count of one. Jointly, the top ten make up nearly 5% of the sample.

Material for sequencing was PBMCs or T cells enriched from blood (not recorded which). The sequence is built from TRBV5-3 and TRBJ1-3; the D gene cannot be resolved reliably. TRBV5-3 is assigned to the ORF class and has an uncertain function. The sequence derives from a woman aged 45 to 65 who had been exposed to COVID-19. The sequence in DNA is TGTGCCAGAAGCCCGTGTACTGGCTCTGGAAACACCATATATTTT. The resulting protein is CARSPCTGSGNTIYF.